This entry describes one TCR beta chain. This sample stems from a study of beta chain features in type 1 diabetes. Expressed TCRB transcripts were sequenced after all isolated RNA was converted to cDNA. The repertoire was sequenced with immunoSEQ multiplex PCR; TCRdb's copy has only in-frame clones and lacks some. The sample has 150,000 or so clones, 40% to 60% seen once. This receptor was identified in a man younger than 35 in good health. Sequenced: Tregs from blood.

The chain's CDR3 is CASSEKGAGEVTEAFF. For the CDR3, the DNA is TGTGCCAGCAGTGAAAAGGGGGCAGGGGAAGTCACTGAAGCTTTCTTT. V is TRBV6-1 and J is TRBJ1-1, with TRBD1 identical over 7 bases. The CDR3 runs to 16 residues. Germline loops: CDR1 MNHNS, CDR2 SASEGT. The J segment lost 4 bases and the V segment lost 2 bases, leaving 10 bases of the junction unmatched.